This T cell receptor beta chain was recorded in a study of blood T cell repertoires in COVID-19. The protocol was immunoSEQ multiplex PCR, while the TCRdb copy is restricted to in-frame clones and leaves out a portion. Counted here are around 350,000 clones, about 88% occurring once; the ten biggest clones make up around 2.9%. The clonotype comes from a human donor in a cohort sampled during active COVID-19. The specimen sequenced was peripheral blood.

This CDR3 reads CASRRQGGYGYTF. The CDR3 region has the DNA TGTGCCAGCAGGCGACAGGGAGGCTATGGCTACACCTTC. The chain uses TRBV12-3 or TRBV12-4 and TRBJ1-2, with 7 bases lining up with TRBD1. This CDR3 has 13 residues. Trimming removed 6 bases from V and 4 bases from J; junction bases left unmatched: 5.